The sample holds many counts of the clone carrying this TCR beta chain. Its antigen is unidentified. Tagging with unique molecular identifiers was applied to individual cDNA molecules. Each CDR3 protein is one row after TCRdb ran MiXCR on the 5' RACE reads. The repertoire holds 25,000 to 35,000 distinct CDR3 sequences, with around 7% as singletons. The CDR3 consists of 18 residues. Germline trimming cut 6 bases from V and 6 bases from J; bases unmatched to any gene: 15. These data are taken from a study of early T cells in non-severe SARS-CoV-2 infection. Looking at the study overall: It was bulk RNA from unsorted whole blood that was sequenced, and the chains were unpaired. Whole-study results and caveats: Anti-spike CD8 specificities were favored by VDJdb matching, whose results missed private and CD4 specificities.

This TCR was sampled from an adult who was a healthcare worker with PCR-confirmed SARS-CoV-2 infection or an uninfected control (not recorded which). The chain links TRBV12-3 or TRBV12-4 to TRBJ2-5; 14 bases agree with TRBD2. Sequenced input: whole blood. The CDR3 region is CASSPPWRTSGGMQTQYF. The CDR3 DNA reads as TGTGCCAGCAGCCCCCCTTGGCGGACTAGCGGGGGGATGCAGACCCAGTACTTC.